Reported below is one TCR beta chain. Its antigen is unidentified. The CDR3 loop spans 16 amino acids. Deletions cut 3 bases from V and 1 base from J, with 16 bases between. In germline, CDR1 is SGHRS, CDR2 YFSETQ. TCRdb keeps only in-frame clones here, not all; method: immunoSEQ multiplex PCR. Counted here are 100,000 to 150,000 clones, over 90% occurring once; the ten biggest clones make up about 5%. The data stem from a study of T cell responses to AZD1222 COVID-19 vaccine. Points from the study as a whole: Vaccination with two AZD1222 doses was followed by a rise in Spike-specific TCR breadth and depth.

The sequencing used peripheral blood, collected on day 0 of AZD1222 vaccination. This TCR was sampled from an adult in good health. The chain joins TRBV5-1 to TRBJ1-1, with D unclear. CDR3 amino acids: CASSSLVTDGNTEAFF. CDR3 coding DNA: TGCGCCAGCAGCTCCCTAGTGACCGACGGGAACACTGAAGCTTTCTTT.